These 31 T cell receptor beta chains were sequenced from one sample in a study of blood T cells in healthy people across ages (dated by TCRdb to the mid-2010s). Library generation was performed with 5' RACE. TCRdb shows the sequencer as Illumina HiSeq 2500. The second PCR ran for about 6 to 12 cycles and used a J-beta primer mix along with a sample-barcoded 5' primer. The public sequencing data were trimmed at Q25 with fastp and processed into clonotypes with MiXCR by TCRdb, which kept only in-frame beta chains. Every distinct CDR3 protein forms one entry, paired with its most common genes and DNA. For this sample there are approximately 790,000 distinct CDR3 sequences; around 62% appear just once. The ten most abundant clones make up 28% of the sample. Sample: blood. The receptors were gathered from a man between 25 and 39 years old in good health.

The V and J genes are TRBV5-4 and TRBJ2-3, with a weak D call TRBD2 (7 bases). V was cut by 2 bases and J by 4 bases, with 14 bases left in between. Germline V gene lookup returns CDR1 SGHNT and CDR2 YYREEE (reference sequence). CDR3 size: 15 residues. The CDR3 region has the DNA TGTGCCAGCAGCTTAGTGGGGGGGCACCCAGATACGCAGTATTTT. Its protein product is CASSLVGGHPDTQYF.

This clonotype appeared once. The V gene is TRBV6-2 or TRBV6-3, the J gene TRBJ2-7, with D tentatively TRBD1 or TRBD2 (5 bases each). Germline assignment: CDR1 MNHEY and CDR2 SVGEGT. The CDR3 contains 14 residues. The ends were cut back, 2 bases at V and 7 bases at J, with 15 bases in the middle. CDR3 amino acids: CASSYPTGPREQYF. CDR3 in DNA: TGTGCCAGCAGTTACCCCACGGGACCCCGGGAGCAGTACTTC.

This sequence joins TRBV7-2 and TRBJ2-1, with TRBD2 matching over 9 bases. CDR1 SGHTA and CDR2 FQGNSA come from the germline V gene. The V gene end was trimmed by 5 bases and the J gene end by 7 bases; junction bases not matched to a gene: 12. The CDR3 has 16 residues. CDR3 DNA sequence: TGTGCCAGCAGCCCGAGCCCGCGGGGGGGCATGAATGAGCAGTTCTTC. It translates to CASSPSPRGGMNEQFF.

This clonotype was detected a few times. The chain couples TRBV27 to TRBJ2-4; D assignment may be TRBD1 or TRBD2 (6 bases each). V was trimmed by 6 bases and J by 6 bases, leaving 18 bases between them. Germline V gives CDR1 MNHEY, CDR2 SMNVEV (reference sequence). This CDR3 has 15 residues. CDR3 coding DNA: TGTGCCAGCAGGCCCTCCCCACAGGGAGGAAACATTCAGTACTTC. Amino acid sequence: CASRPSPQGGNIQYF.

The chain couples TRBV12-3 or TRBV12-4 to TRBJ1-2; D uncertain. Deletions cut 3 bases from V and 1 base from J, with 12 bases between. CDR3 length: 15 residues. Here the CDR3 DNA reads TGTGCCAGCAGTTTTGGAGCGGACTATAACTATGGCTACACCTTC. It translates to CASSFGADYNYGYTF.

This clonotype was seen a handful of times. The chain carries TRBV2 and TRBJ2-3; D remains ambiguous. Germline CDR1 reads SNHLY; CDR2 reads FYNNEI. The CDR3 consists of 13 residues. V lost 3 bases, J lost 2 bases, and 6 bases lay in between. CDR3 sequence reads: CASSDGTTDTQYF. CDR3 DNA: TGTGCCAGCAGTGACGGCACCACAGATACGCAGTATTTT.

V and J are TRBV5-5 and TRBJ2-5; D perhaps matches TRBD1 (6 bases). Between the trimmed V and J ends, which lost 2 bases and 5 bases, there was a span of 16 bases. The CDR3 totals 15 residues. The germline V gene encodes CDR1 SGHKS and CDR2 YYEKEE (reference sequence). Written as DNA, the CDR3 is TGTGCCAGCAGCTTACAGGGCCTCATGAGGGAGACCCAGTACTTC. As protein: CASSLQGLMRETQYF. Full variable domain (rest looked up from reference TRBV5-5 and TRBJ2-5): DAGVTQSPTHLIKTRGQQVTLRCSPISGHKSVSWYQQVLGQGPQFIFQYYEKEERGRGNFPDRFSARQFPNYSSELNVNALLLGDSALYLCASSLQGLMRETQYFGPGTRLLVL.

V gene TRBV28 combines with J gene TRBJ2-6; 10 bases fit TRBD2. The CDR3 runs to 20 residues. Unmatched junction bases numbered 11, after V lost 3 bases and J lost 0 bases. Germline assignment: CDR1 MDHEN and CDR2 SYDVKM. Here the CDR3 reads CASSFFALAGVFSGANVLTF. CDR3 DNA: TGTGCCAGCAGTTTTTTTGCCCTAGCGGGGGTCTTCTCTGGGGCCAACGTCCTGACTTTC.

This chain joins TRBV6-6 and TRBJ1-5; no clear D gene. Trimming took 3 bases from V and 12 from J, leaving 12 bases between them. Germline loops: CDR1 MNHNY, CDR2 SVGAGI (reference sequence). The CDR3 totals 12 residues. The CDR3 sequence is CASSYGVGDQHF. In nucleotides, the CDR3 is TGTGCCAGCAGTTATGGGGTCGGGGACCAGCATTTT.

The rearrangement uses TRBV7-9 and TRBJ2-2; D remains unclear. Germline assignment: CDR1 SEHNR and CDR2 FQNEAQ (reference sequence). CDR3 size: 14 residues. V was clipped by 5 bases and J by 5 bases, with 12 bases between them. CDR3 sequence reads: CASSPPGETGELFF. The CDR3 coding sequence is TGTGCCAGCAGCCCACCCGGAGAGACCGGGGAGCTGTTTTTT.

This sequence joins TRBV6-5 and TRBJ2-3; 7 bases match TRBD2. Germline CDR1 is MNHEY and CDR2 is SVGAGI. Unmatched junction bases numbered 14, after V lost 5 bases and J lost 9 bases. The CDR3 runs 15 residues. The CDR3 DNA follows: TGTGCCAGCAGTCCGCGCCCCGCTGGGGAGGGGACGCAGTATTTT. The encoded protein is CASSPRPAGEGTQYF.

The chain carries TRBV27 and TRBJ2-7, with D possibly matching TRBD1 (5 bases). V lost 11 bases and J 4 bases, leaving 18 bases between the germline ends. The CDR3 consists of 13 residues. Germline CDR1 MNHEY, CDR2 SMNVEV (reference sequence). In DNA form, the CDR3 reads TGTGCCGTTGGGGCACAAAAAAATTACGAGCAGTACTTC. Amino acid sequence: CAVGAQKNYEQYF.

This clonotype was counted between two and nine times. The chain recombines TRBV4-3 with TRBJ1-2; D call uncertain. The V and J ends lost 1 base and 2 bases respectively, with 20 bases between them. The germline V gene encodes CDR1 LGHNA and CDR2 YSLEER. The CDR3 is 18 residues long. The CDR3 loop reads CASSQGSPKVPSNYGYTF. CDR3 nucleotide sequence: TGCGCCAGCAGCCAAGGGTCCCCTAAGGTACCCTCGAACTATGGCTACACCTTC.

This chain uses TRBV7-9 with TRBJ2-3; possible D gene TRBD1, 6 bases. This CDR3 spans 14 amino acids. Looked up from germline, CDR1 is SEHNR and CDR2 is FQNEAQ (reference sequence). The V end lost 5 bases, the J end lost 4 bases, and 13 bases lay between the germline ends. As DNA, the CDR3 is TGTGCCAGCAGCCCCACAGGGAGCGCAGATACGCAGTATTTT. Amino acids: CASSPTGSADTQYF.

The rearrangement uses TRBV12-3 or TRBV12-4 and TRBJ2-3; no clear D. The CDR3 totals 12 residues. V lost 5 bases and J 4 bases, leaving 7 bases between the germline ends. CDR3 amino acids: CASSLIPDTQYF. CDR3 sequence (DNA): TGTGCCAGCAGTCTCATTCCAGATACGCAGTATTTT.

The genes are TRBV7-2 and TRBJ2-3; D might be TRBD2 (7 bases). Looked up from germline, CDR1 is SGHTA and CDR2 is FQGNSA. Trimming took 5 bases from V and 4 from J, leaving 16 bases between them. There are 15 residues in the CDR3. The CDR3 region has the DNA TGTGCCAGCAGCCCCTGGCGGGGGCGCGCAGATACGCAGTATTTT. Protein: CASSPWRGRADTQYF. The full variable domain, in which reference TRBV7-2 and TRBJ2-3 provide the parts outside the CDR3, is GAGVSQSPSNKVTEKGKDVELRCDPISGHTALYWYRQSLGQGLEFLIYFQGNSAPDKSGLPSDRFSAERTGGSVSTLTIQRTQQEDSAVYLCASSPWRGRADTQYFGPGTRLTVL.

This clonotype was counted between two and nine times. The chain couples TRBV10-3 to TRBJ1-1, with 9 bases aligning to TRBD1. The CDR3 covers 13 residues. Germline CDR1 ENHRY, CDR2 SYGVKD. V dropped 5 bases and J dropped 3; count of bases not matched to a gene: 1. The DNA for the CDR3 is TGTGCCATCAGTCGACAGGGGGACACTGAAGCTTTCTTT. Its translation: CAISRQGDTEAFF.

The genes are TRBV6-4 and TRBJ1-6, with 7 bases lining up with TRBD1. Germline CDR1 is MRHNA and CDR2 is SNTAGT. The CDR3 length is 16 residues. J was trimmed by 0 bases and V by 6 bases; bases with no gene match: 5. CDR3 protein: CASREQGSSYNSPLHF. CDR3 sequence (DNA): TGTGCCAGCAGGGAACAGGGGAGCTCCTATAATTCACCCCTCCACTTT.

V and J are TRBV9 and TRBJ2-5; D is perhaps TRBD2 (5 bases). Trimming removed 6 bases from V and 0 bases from J, with 15 bases in between. Germline CDR1 is SGDLS and CDR2 is YYNGEE. The CDR3 spans 15 residues. In DNA, the CDR3 is TGTGCCAGCACCCCGTACCGGGGATACCAAGAGACCCAGTACTTC. Translation: CASTPYRGYQETQYF.

This clonotype was detected only a few times. The genes are TRBV6-5 and TRBJ1-1, with a tentative D call TRBD1 (5 bases). Between the trimmed V and J ends, which lost 2 bases and 4 bases, there was a span of 5 bases. The CDR3 loop spans 12 amino acids. Germline V gives CDR1 MNHEY, CDR2 SVGAGI. The chain's CDR3 is CASSYGGTEAFF. CDR3 DNA: TGTGCCAGCAGTTACGGGGGCACTGAAGCTTTCTTT.

This clonotype appeared once. V is TRBV6-6 and J is TRBJ1-2; D is unclear. V dropped 0 bases and J dropped 8 bases, with 7 bases sitting between them. Germline CDR1 is MNHNY and CDR2 is SVGAGI (reference sequence). The CDR3 runs to 12 residues. CDR3 amino acids: CASSYSKEGYTF. The CDR3 DNA is TGTGCCAGCAGTTACTCGAAGGAGGGCTACACCTTC.

This clonotype was seen just once. The chain joins TRBV30 to TRBJ2-7; D is unresolved. The V gene's germline CDR1 is GTSNPN and CDR2 SVGIG (reference sequence). This CDR3 contains 11 residues. V lost 1 base and J 0 bases, leaving 1 base between the germline ends. CDR3 loop: CAWSDSYEQYF. In nucleotides, the CDR3 is TGTGCCTGGAGTGACTCCTACGAGCAGTACTTC.

This clonotype has just one count. The rearrangement joins TRBV6-2 or TRBV6-3 to TRBJ1-2; D not certain. Germline CDR1 and CDR2: MNHEY and SVGEGT. The length of the CDR3 is 14 residues. Trimming removed 6 bases from V and 4 bases from J, with 15 bases in between. The CDR3 DNA is TGTGCCAGCAGCCCCCCGCCTACTAGCTATGGCTACACCTTC. Translation gives CASSPPPTSYGYTF.

This clonotype is a singleton in its sample. This chain joins TRBV7-2 and TRBJ2-5; D assignment may be TRBD1 or TRBD2 (5 bases each). Between the trimmed V and J ends, which lost 3 bases and 1 base, there was a span of 12 bases. This CDR3 spans 15 amino acids. The germline V gene has CDR1 SGHTA and CDR2 FQGNSA. This chain's CDR3 is CASSFEPGRQETQYF. As DNA, the CDR3 is TGTGCCAGCAGCTTCGAGCCGGGGCGCCAAGAGACCCAGTACTTC.

There are many counts of this clonotype. The J gene is TRBJ2-7, the V gene TRBV7-2; D remains unclear. CDR1 and CDR2 (germline): SGHTA, FQGNSA. V was clipped by 2 bases and J by 6 bases, with 17 bases between them. The CDR3 has 15 residues. Here the CDR3 reads CASSLTSVSLREQYF. CDR3 in DNA: TGTGCCAGCAGCTTAACATCGGTCTCATTACGCGAGCAGTACTTC.

This chain uses TRBV6-5 with TRBJ2-5, with 11 bases that match TRBD2. The CDR3 is 15 amino acids. Per the germline V gene, CDR1 is MNHEY and CDR2 is SVGAGI. V trimming: 1 base; J trimming: 4 bases; junction bases outside the gene matches: 2. The CDR3 spells CASSYLGTSGETQYF. For the CDR3, the DNA is TGTGCCAGCAGTTACTTGGGGACTAGCGGAGAGACCCAGTACTTC.

This clonotype was found a few times. The J gene is TRBJ2-1, the V gene TRBV4-3, with a weak D call TRBD1 (6 bases). This CDR3 has 15 residues. Trimming left V 2 bases short and J 0 bases short, with 8 bases between. The germline gives CDR1 LGHNA, CDR2 YSLEER. The CDR3 DNA sequence: TGCGCCAGCAGCCAAACAGGGTTCTCCTACAATGAGCAGTTCTTC. Its protein is CASSQTGFSYNEQFF.

The chain has TRBV2 and TRBJ2-5, with 8 bases matching TRBD1. The J segment lost 4 bases and the V segment lost 6 bases, leaving 10 bases of the junction unmatched. Germline CDR1 and CDR2: SNHLY and FYNNEI. The CDR3 consists of 15 residues. The CDR3 loop is CASRRQGPPGETQYF. In DNA form, the CDR3 reads TGTGCCAGCAGGCGACAGGGGCCTCCTGGAGAGACCCAGTACTTC.

The V and J genes are TRBV12-3 or TRBV12-4 and TRBJ1-1, with TRBD1 matching 7 bases. This CDR3 contains 12 residues. Trimming cost V 4 bases and J 6 bases; bases outside gene matches: 2. The CDR3 bases are TGTGCCAGCAGTTCTACAGGGGCTGAAGCTTTCTTT. Translating gives CASSSTGAEAFF.

CDR3: CSVVPVDKTYEQYF. The CDR3 DNA reads as TGCAGCGTGGTCCCAGTGGACAAGACCTACGAGCAGTACTTC. This chain connects TRBV29-1 to TRBJ2-7; TRBD1 is a possible D gene (5 bases). Germline V gene data show CDR1 as SQVTM and CDR2 as ANQGSEA. The length of the CDR3 is 14 residues. The V end lost 6 bases, the J end lost 2 bases, and 17 bases lay between the germline ends.

This clonotype was seen only a few times. The chain carries TRBV9 and TRBJ2-1; D unresolved. The J call may be in error: the DNA end matches TRBJ2-7 better. CDR3 length: 13 residues. The V gene's germline CDR1 is SGDLS and CDR2 YYNGEE. DNA of the CDR3: TGTGCCAGCAGCGCCGATAACGACTCCGAGCAGTACTTC. Translation: CASSADNDSEQYF.